A single sample is the source of the 4 T cell receptor beta chains below, sequenced in a study of T cells in localized non-small cell lung cancer. Sequenced by immunoSEQ multiplex PCR; TCRdb stores in-frame clones only, minus some. Among 30,000 to 40,000 clones listed, around 88% were seen once. This material consisted of peripheral blood, taken before any cancer treatment. The receptors were sampled from a man aged 35 to 69 with stage I lung adenocarcinoma.

The J gene is TRBJ2-2, the V gene TRBV10-3; 9 bases match TRBD1. Germline values: CDR1 ENHRY, CDR2 SYGVKD. V gave up 5 bases and J gave up 5 bases; unmatched junction bases: 6. The CDR3 length is 15 residues. The CDR3 region is CAISSSTGGTGELFF. The CDR3 DNA reads as TGTGCCATCAGTTCATCGACAGGGGGTACCGGGGAGCTGTTTTTT.

The V and J genes are TRBV7-6 and TRBJ2-2; D gene unclear. CDR1 and CDR2 from the germline V gene are SGHVS and FNYEAQ. This CDR3 spans 13 amino acids. Trimming removed 4 bases from V and 5 bases from J, with 8 bases in between. CDR3 coding DNA: TGTGCCAGCAGCTCCCTAGGGACCGGGGAGCTGTTTTTT. Encoded protein: CASSSLGTGELFF.

The chain uses TRBV19 and TRBJ2-7; D is perhaps TRBD1 or TRBD2 (6 bases each). Trimming removed 5 bases at V and 3 bases at J, with 17 bases between. The CDR3 is 15 amino acids. Germline assignment: CDR1 LNHDA and CDR2 SQIVND (reference sequence). In DNA, the CDR3 is TGTGCCAGTAGTTCCCAGCCGGGGGCCCTCTACGAGCAGTACTTC. The encoded protein is CASSSQPGALYEQYF.

The V call is TRBV19, the J call TRBJ2-1; 7 nucleotides match TRBD2. The V and J ends lost 6 bases and 3 bases, in that order; junction bases with no gene match: 11. CDR3 size: 16 residues. The V gene's germline CDR1 is LNHDA and CDR2 SQIVND (reference sequence). The CDR3, as DNA: TGTGCCAGTAGCCTCCGCAGAGCGGGGTACTACAATGAGCAGTTCTTC. It yields the protein CASSLRRAGYYNEQFF.